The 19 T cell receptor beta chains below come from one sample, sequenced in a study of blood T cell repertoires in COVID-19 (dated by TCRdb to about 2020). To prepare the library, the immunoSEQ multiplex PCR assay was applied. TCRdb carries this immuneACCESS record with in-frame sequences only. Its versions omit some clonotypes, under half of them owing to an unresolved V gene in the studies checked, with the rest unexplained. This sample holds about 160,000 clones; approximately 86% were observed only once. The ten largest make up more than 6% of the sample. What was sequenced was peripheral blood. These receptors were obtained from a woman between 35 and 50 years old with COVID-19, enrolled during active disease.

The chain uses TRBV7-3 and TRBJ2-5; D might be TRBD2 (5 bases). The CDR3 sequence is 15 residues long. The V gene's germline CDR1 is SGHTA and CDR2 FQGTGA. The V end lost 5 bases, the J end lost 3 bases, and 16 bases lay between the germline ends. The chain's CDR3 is CASSPGGGPEETQYF. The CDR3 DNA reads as TGTGCCAGCAGCCCCGGAGGTGGGCCCGAAGAGACCCAGTACTTC.

The DNA of the CDR3 is TGTGCCAGCAGCGGGACAGGGGACTCCTACAATGAGCAGTTCTTC. Translation gives CASSGTGDSYNEQFF. The chain links TRBV5-5 to TRBJ2-1, with TRBD1 matching over 10 bases. There are 15 residues in the CDR3. From germline, CDR1 is SGHKS and CDR2 YYEKEE (reference sequence). Germline trimming cut 4 bases from V and 0 bases from J; bases unmatched to any gene: 1.

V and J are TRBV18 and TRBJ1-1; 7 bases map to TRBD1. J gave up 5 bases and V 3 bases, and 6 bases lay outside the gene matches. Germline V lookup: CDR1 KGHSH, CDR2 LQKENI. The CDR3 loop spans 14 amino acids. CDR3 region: CASSPGQRRTEAFF. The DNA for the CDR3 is TGTGCCAGCTCACCGGGACAGCGAAGGACTGAAGCTTTCTTT.

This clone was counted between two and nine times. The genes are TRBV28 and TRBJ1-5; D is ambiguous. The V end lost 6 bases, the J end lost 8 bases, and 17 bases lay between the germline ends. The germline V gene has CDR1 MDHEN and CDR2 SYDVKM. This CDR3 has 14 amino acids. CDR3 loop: CASSYLNRMEPQHF. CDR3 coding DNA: TGTGCCAGCAGCTATCTAAACCGAATGGAGCCCCAGCATTTT.

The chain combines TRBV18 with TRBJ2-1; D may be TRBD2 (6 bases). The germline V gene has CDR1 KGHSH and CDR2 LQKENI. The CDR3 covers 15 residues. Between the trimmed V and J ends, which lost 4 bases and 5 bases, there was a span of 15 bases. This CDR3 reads CASSLRGGRDNEQFF. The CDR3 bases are TGTGCCAGCTCACTGAGGGGAGGTAGAGACAATGAGCAGTTCTTC.

Here the CDR3 DNA reads TGTGCCAGCAGTGAGGCAGGGGGTACCCATCAGCCCCAGCATTTT. It encodes CASSEAGGTHQPQHF. The chain is built from TRBV6-1 and TRBJ1-5; 7 positions agree with TRBD1. Germline trimming cut 3 bases from V and 5 bases from J; bases unmatched to any gene: 7. Germline CDR1 reads MNHNS; CDR2 reads SASEGT. The CDR3 loop spans 15 amino acids.

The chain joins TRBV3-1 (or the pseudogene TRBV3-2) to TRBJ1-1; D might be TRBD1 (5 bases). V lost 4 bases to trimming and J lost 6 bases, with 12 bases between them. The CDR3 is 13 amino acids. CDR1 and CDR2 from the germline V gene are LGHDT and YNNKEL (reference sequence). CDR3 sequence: CASSPGATPEAFF. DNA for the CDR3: TGTGCCAGCAGCCCTGGGGCTACCCCTGAAGCTTTCTTT.

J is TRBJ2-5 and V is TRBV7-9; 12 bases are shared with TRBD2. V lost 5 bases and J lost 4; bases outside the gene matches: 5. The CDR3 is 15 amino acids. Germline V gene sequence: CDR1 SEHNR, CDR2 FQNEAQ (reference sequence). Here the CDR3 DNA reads TGTGCCAGCAGCGCACCGGGACTAGCGGGAGAGACCCAGTACTTC. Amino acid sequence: CASSAPGLAGETQYF.

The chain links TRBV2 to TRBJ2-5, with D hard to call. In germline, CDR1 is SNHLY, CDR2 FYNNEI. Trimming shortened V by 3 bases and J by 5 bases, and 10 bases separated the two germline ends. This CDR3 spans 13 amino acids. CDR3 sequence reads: CASSDVSRETQYF. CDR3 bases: TGTGCCAGCAGTGATGTTAGTCGGGAGACCCAGTACTTC.

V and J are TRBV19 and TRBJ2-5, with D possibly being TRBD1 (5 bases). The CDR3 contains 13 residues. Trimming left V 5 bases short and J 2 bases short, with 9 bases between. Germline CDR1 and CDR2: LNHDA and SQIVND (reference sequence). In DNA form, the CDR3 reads TGTGCCAGTAGTCAGGGCAGACAAGAGACCCAGTACTTC. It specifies CASSQGRQETQYF.

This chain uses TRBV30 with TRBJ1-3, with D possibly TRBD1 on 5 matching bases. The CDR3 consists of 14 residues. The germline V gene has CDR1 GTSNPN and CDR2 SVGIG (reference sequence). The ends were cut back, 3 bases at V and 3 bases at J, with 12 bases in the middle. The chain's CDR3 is CAWRMAGIGNTIYF. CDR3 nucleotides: TGTGCCTGGAGGATGGCAGGGATTGGAAACACCATATATTTT.

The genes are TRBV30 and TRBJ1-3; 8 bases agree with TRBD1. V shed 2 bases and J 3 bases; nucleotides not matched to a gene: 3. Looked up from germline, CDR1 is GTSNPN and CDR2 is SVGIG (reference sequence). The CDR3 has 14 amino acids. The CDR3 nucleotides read TGTGCCTGGAGTCCAGGGGGCGGTGGAAACACCATATATTTT. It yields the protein CAWSPGGGGNTIYF.

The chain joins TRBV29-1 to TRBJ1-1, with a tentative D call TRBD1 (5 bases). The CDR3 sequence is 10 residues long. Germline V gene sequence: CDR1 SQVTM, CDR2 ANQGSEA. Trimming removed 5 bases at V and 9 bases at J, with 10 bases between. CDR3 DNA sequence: TGCAGCGTTCGAGACAGCCAAGCTTTCTTT. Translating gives CSVRDSQAFF.

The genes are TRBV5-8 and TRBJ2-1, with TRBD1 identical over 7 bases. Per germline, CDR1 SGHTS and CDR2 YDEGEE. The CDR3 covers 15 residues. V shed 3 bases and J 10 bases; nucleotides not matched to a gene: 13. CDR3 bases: TGTGCCAGCAGCTCCTCCCTGACAGGGCTCGAAGAGCAGTTCTTC. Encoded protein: CASSSSLTGLEEQFF.

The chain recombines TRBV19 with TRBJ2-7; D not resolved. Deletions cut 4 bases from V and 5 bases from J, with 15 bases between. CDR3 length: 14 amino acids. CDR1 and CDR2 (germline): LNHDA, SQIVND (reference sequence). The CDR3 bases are TGTGCCAGTAGTACGCGACATCCCCCGCACGAGCAGTACTTC. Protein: CASSTRHPPHEQYF. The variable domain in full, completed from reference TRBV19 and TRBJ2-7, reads DGGITQSPKYLFRKEGQNVTLSCEQNLNHDAMYWYRQDPGQGLRLIYYSQIVNDFQKGDIAEGYSVSREKKESFPLTVTSAQKNPTAFYLCASSTRHPPHEQYFGPGTRLTVT.

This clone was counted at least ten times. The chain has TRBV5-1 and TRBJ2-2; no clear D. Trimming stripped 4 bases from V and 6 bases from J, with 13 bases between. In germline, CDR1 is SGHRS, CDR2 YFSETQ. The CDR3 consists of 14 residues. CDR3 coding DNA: TGCGCCAGCAGCCAAGTGGTAGCAGCCGGGGAGCTGTTTTTT. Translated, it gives CASSQVVAAGELFF.

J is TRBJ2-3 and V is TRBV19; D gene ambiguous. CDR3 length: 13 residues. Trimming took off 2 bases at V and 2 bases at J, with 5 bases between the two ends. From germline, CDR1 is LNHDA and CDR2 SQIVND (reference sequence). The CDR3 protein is CASSITDTDTQYF. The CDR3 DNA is TGTGCCAGTAGTATAACTGACACAGATACGCAGTATTTT.

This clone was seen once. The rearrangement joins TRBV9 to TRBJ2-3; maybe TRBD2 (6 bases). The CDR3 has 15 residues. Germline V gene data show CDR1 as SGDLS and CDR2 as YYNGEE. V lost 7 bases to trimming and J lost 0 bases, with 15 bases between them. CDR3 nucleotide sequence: TGTGCCAGCGGAGGGCAGCCTAAAAGCACAGATACGCAGTATTTT. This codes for CASGGQPKSTDTQYF.

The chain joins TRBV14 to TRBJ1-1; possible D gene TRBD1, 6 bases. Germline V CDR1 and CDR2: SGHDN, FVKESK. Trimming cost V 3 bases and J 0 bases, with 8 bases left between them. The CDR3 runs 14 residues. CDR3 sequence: CASSHGTLNTEAFF. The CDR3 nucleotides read TGTGCCAGCAGCCATGGGACACTGAACACTGAAGCTTTCTTT.